Detailed here is one TCR beta chain. Its antigen remains undetermined. From the cysteine up to the phenylalanine, the CDR3 has a length of 15 residues. No DNA was logged. Looking up the germline V gene yields CDR1 SGDLS and CDR2 YYNGEE. The data were taken from a study of monozygotic twins with inflammatory bowel disease (dated by TCRdb to the late 2010s). Turning to the overall study: A total of about 28 monozygotic twin pairs were included in the full study, comprising nine German pairs (four IBD-concordant, five IBD-discordant) and 19 IBD-discordant Danish pairs. The search for disease-associated traits relied mainly on comparing, within discordant pairs, IBD patients with their genetically identical healthy co-twins. Each individual had, on average, about 151 000 unique TCRalpha sequences and 181 000 unique TCRbeta sequences available for analysis.

From each donor, an approximately 2.4 ml peripheral blood sample was drawn into PAXgene tubes and stored at -80 degrees C. Without any T cell sorting, total RNA was extracted from whole blood using the PAXgene blood miRNA kit on an automated QIAcube. Deep TCRalpha and TCRbeta repertoire profiling with unique molecular barcoding was performed on peripheral blood of monozygotic twin pairs concordant or discordant for inflammatory bowel disease. Smoking habits were recorded for all twin pairs, and each individual was classified as a current, former or never smoker. The library was generated by 5' RACE. For each TCR library, 3,500 to 4,000 ng of total RNA was used. For each sample, cDNA synthesis with SMARTScribe reverse transcriptase was split into eight separate reactions. During cDNA synthesis, template switching introduced unique molecular identifiers that contained a 6-nucleotide sample barcode. Two nested PCRs of approximately 16 and 9 cycles amplified the TCRalpha and TCRbeta cDNA, and bead purification followed each PCR. Before amplification, the cDNA was both treated with uracil DNA-glycosylase and purified with the QIAquick PCR purification kit. The second PCR was the step at which Illumina TruSeq-compatible adapters and sample-specific barcodes were added. Library quality and concentration were checked on TapeStation and Qubit, and libraries were pooled at approximately 4.7 ng each. Sequencing of the pooled libraries was done on an Illumina HiSeq2500 single-index Rapid Run using custom sequencing primers and 2 x 100 bp reads. On the authors' methods: PCR and sequencing errors were corrected by UMI-based consensus assembly using MiGEC version 1.2.6. MiXCR version 2.1.1 was used for V(D)J alignment, clonotype assembly and CDR3 extraction. To normalise gene usage, clonotype sharing and MAIT/NKT TCR abundance, the analysis used the top 1000, 10 000 and 20 000 clonotypes per sample. After downsampling to 27 000 UMIs, diversity was calculated as the inverse Simpson index using the vegan R package. Statistical testing used paired Mann-Whitney U tests on the discordant twin pairs and applied Benjamini-Hochberg correction for multiple testing. TCRdb reanalyzed the reads, keeping one entry per CDR3 protein sequence and omitting DNA. These V and J calls originate from TCRdb's pipeline instead of the authors' own analysis. This specimen's table enumerates more than 75,000 distinct CDR3 sequences. Clones ranked in the top ten supply roughly 7.4% of the sample.

Study-wide conclusions, independent of this receptor: IBD patients shared fewer clonotypes with other individuals than healthy twins did, most markedly in patients showing signs of disease activity. No single strong signal or clonotype linked to IBD turned up in the results, so the idea that one exists was not supported. Background noise and inter-individual variability may have been introduced into the repertoires by the differing immunosuppressive treatments among patients. TCRbeta repertoire diversity, by inverse Simpson index, was decreased in IBD patients compared with their healthy co-twins. Different T cell subtypes could not be distinguished in the analysis. Repertoire similarity did not differ between concordant and discordant twins, possibly due to limited statistical power.

The V gene is TRBV9 and the J gene is TRBJ2-2; TCRdb selects TRBD1, and the lack of DNA leaves this call unchecked. What was sequenced was blood. The source of this sequence is a human donor with ulcerative colitis or Crohn's disease, or a healthy co-twin of an affected twin (not recorded which). The CDR3 is CASTSTVKNTGELFF.